These 20 T cell receptor beta chains came from one sample sequenced in a study of regulatory T cells in long-lasting Graves disease. For TCR beta, libraries came from iRepertoire HTBI primers and Arm-PCR of CDR3 regions. TCRdb analysed the multiplex PCR reads with MiXCR anew, one entry per CDR3 protein. The sample holds about 470,000 distinct CDR3 sequences; just under 15% are singletons and the top ten take 16%. Time point meaning: newly diagnosed GD, antithyroid drugs for less than 3 months. The authors made the TCR library using RNA they extracted from PBMCs. The sample also formed part of further work on T cells in Graves' hyperthyroidism and ophthalmopathy.

The source was peripheral blood mononuclear cells (PBMCs), collected at new diagnosis, from a patient treated with antithyroid drugs. These receptors were collected from a woman in her thirties with Graves disease.

This clonotype was seen at least ten times. J is TRBJ2-3 and V is TRBV15; D is perhaps TRBD1 or TRBD2 (5 bases each). CDR1 and CDR2 from the germline V gene are LNHNV and YYDKDF (reference sequence). CDR3 size: 18 residues. The V end was cut by 1 base, the J end by 5 bases, with 22 bases between. This chain's CDR3 is CATSRVLTGTHGIDTQYF. CDR3 in DNA: TGTGCCACCAGCAGAGTCCTCACCGGGACCCACGGCATAGATACGCAGTATTTT.

This clonotype was seen repeatedly, ten times or more. The rearrangement links TRBV18 to TRBJ1-5; 7 nucleotides match TRBD1. CDR3 size: 14 residues. Trimming at V came to 4 bases and at J to 7 bases, leaving 7 bases not matched to a gene. CDR1 is KGHSH, CDR2 LQKENI, per germline. CDR3 sequence (DNA): TGTGCCAGCTCACTAACAGGGGACGGGCAGCCCCAGCATTTT. This codes for CASSLTGDGQPQHF.

The gene calls are TRBV4-1 and TRBJ1-1; D uncertain. Germline-derived CDR1 and CDR2 are MGHRA and YSYEKL. The CDR3 is 16 residues long. The germline V and J ends were trimmed by 2 bases and 1 base, with 14 bases remaining between them. CDR3 residues: CASSQRLELSNTEAFF. In nucleotides, the CDR3 is TGCGCCAGCAGCCAACGCCTGGAACTTTCGAACACTGAAGCTTTCTTT.

This clonotype was counted ten times or more. This rearrangement joins TRBV25-1 to TRBJ2-7, with D tentatively TRBD2 (6 bases). The CDR3 has 12 residues. Germline values: CDR1 MGHDK, CDR2 SYGVNS. The CDR3 here is CAVGRTNYEQYF. CDR3 nucleotide sequence: TGTGCGGTTGGGAGGACCAACTACGAGCAGTACTTC.

The chain carries TRBV7-3 and TRBJ2-2; D unresolved. The germline V and J ends were trimmed by 3 bases and 6 bases, with 11 bases remaining between them. Germline lookup yields CDR1 SGHTA and CDR2 FQGTGA. This CDR3 has 14 amino acids. The DNA for the CDR3 is TGTGCCAGCAGCTTTCATTCCTCACCCGGGGAGCTGTTTTTT. Translation: CASSFHSSPGELFF.

This clonotype was detected a few times. The CDR3 sequence: CASSLVTAEQYF. CDR3 DNA sequence: TGTGCCAGCAGTTTAGTGACAGCCGAGCAGTACTTC. The chain couples TRBV12-3 or TRBV12-4 to TRBJ2-7, with D tentatively TRBD1 (5 bases). The V gene lost 1 base and the J gene lost 6 bases, with 7 bases spanning the gap. The CDR3 covers 12 residues.

This clonotype turned up a few times. The rearrangement joins TRBV20-1 to TRBJ2-2; D call uncertain. With 3 bases removed from V and 0 bases from J, the gap between germline ends came to 5 bases. The CDR3 covers 13 residues. Germline CDR1 DFQATT, CDR2 SNEGSKA (reference sequence). The CDR3 region is CSASPSNTGELFF. The CDR3, as DNA: TGCAGTGCTAGTCCCTCGAACACCGGGGAGCTGTTTTTT.

This clonotype was found a few times. The CDR3 DNA reads TGTGCCAGCAGCCTAGGAGGGGCCGCCCTCGGGGAGCAGTACTTC. This translates into CASSLGGAALGEQYF. The V and J genes are TRBV9 and TRBJ2-7; D possibly corresponds to TRBD2 (6 bases). The CDR3 has 15 amino acids. CDR1 and CDR2 from the germline V gene are SGDLS and YYNGEE. V shed 4 bases and J shed 7 bases, with 21 bases lying between them.

To note about this clonotype: A single base is all that separates this from a far larger clone, so a read error is likely. The rearrangement uses TRBV11-1 and TRBJ2-7; 7 nucleotides agree with TRBD1. CDR1 and CDR2 (germline): SGHAT, FQDESV (reference sequence). The CDR3 covers 14 residues. After removal of 5 bases from V and 0 bases from J, the junction contained 4 bases not matched to a gene. The CDR3 bases are TGTGCCAGCAGCCAGGGACAGAGCTCCTACGAGCAGTACTTC. Residues: CASSQGQSSYEQYF.

Many counts were recorded for this clonotype. The junction shows a germline mismatch at one end, possibly a read error. V gene TRBV7-9 combines with J gene TRBJ2-7, with D possibly being TRBD1 or TRBD2 (5 bases each). The CDR3 consists of 14 residues. Germline CDR1 reads SEHNR; CDR2 reads FQNEAQ (reference sequence). The CDR3 region is CASSLPEGRSSKDF. The CDR3 region has the DNA TGTGCCAGCAGCTTACCCGAGGGGCGGTCTTCGAAGGACTTC.

The chain has TRBV4-1 and TRBJ2-1; tentatively, D is TRBD1 (6 bases). Germline CDR1 is MGHRA and CDR2 is YSYEKL. Trimming removed 0 bases from V and 13 bases from J, with 10 bases in between. This CDR3 contains 12 residues. The chain's CDR3 is CASSQDSDRQFF. In nucleotides, the CDR3 is TGCGCCAGCAGCCAAGATTCGGACAGACAGTTCTTC.

This clonotype occurred many times. V is TRBV11-2 and J is TRBJ2-7; 8 nucleotides agree with TRBD1. Germline loops: CDR1 SGHAT, CDR2 FQNNGV. J lost 3 bases, V lost 5 bases, and 9 bases had no gene match. The CDR3 is made up of 15 amino acids. This chain's CDR3 is CASSLQGTGLYEQYF. DNA of the CDR3: TGTGCCAGCAGCCTACAGGGGACAGGTCTCTACGAGCAGTACTTC.

This clonotype was counted only a few times. The genes are TRBV19 and TRBJ2-1; TRBD2 might be the D (5 bases). Germline assignment: CDR1 LNHDA and CDR2 SQIVND (reference sequence). Deletions cut 4 bases from V and 4 bases from J, with 14 bases between. The CDR3 has 15 residues. This chain's CDR3 is CASSTRGSAYNEQFF. The CDR3, as DNA: TGTGCCAGTAGTACTCGGGGTAGCGCATACAATGAGCAGTTCTTC.

V gene TRBV9 combines with J gene TRBJ2-7; a weak D match, TRBD2 (5 bases). The CDR3 spans 16 residues. The germline CDR1 and CDR2 sequences are SGDLS and YYNGEE. Deletions cut 0 bases from V and 7 bases from J, with 20 bases between. CDR3: CASSVDFDGILPEQYF. Written as DNA, the CDR3 is TGTGCCAGCAGCGTAGACTTTGACGGGATCCTCCCTGAGCAGTACTTC.

As concerns this clonotype: A much larger clone differs from this one at a single base, so this may be a read error. This chain joins TRBV19 and TRBJ2-1; the D gene could be TRBD1 or TRBD2 (6 bases each). The better agreement between TRBJ2-7 and the DNA end casts doubt on the J call. The CDR3 is made up of 14 amino acids. CDR1 is LNHDA and CDR2 is SQIVND in the germline V gene (reference sequence). The CDR3 sequence: CATGDSSSYNEQYF. Written as DNA, the CDR3 is TGTGCCACAGGGGACTCAAGCTCCTACAATGAGCAGTACTTC.

V gene TRBV27 combines with J gene TRBJ2-4; perhaps TRBD2 as D (7 bases). CDR3 length: 16 amino acids. Germline CDR1 MNHEY, CDR2 SMNVEV (reference sequence). V gave up 7 bases and J gave up 5 bases, with 21 bases separating them. The chain's CDR3 is CASTHLGGGLENIQYF. The CDR3 DNA reads as TGTGCCAGCACCCACCTGGGAGGGGGGCTAGAAAACATTCAGTACTTC.

In this sample, this clonotype turned up many times. The chain has TRBV2 and TRBJ2-3; no clear D gene. The CDR3 is 15 residues long. Trimming took off 8 bases at V and 1 base at J, with 16 bases between the two ends. The germline V gene has CDR1 SNHLY and CDR2 FYNNEI. CDR3 sequence: CASSQATEGTDTQYF. CDR3 DNA sequence: TGTGCCAGCTCCCAGGCGACTGAGGGCACAGATACGCAGTATTTT.

This clonotype was counted ten times or more. The J gene is TRBJ2-7, the V gene TRBV20-1; 10 bases map to TRBD2. From germline, CDR1 is DFQATT and CDR2 SNEGSKA (reference sequence). V was pared by 6 bases and J by 6 bases, with 14 bases of the junction left unmatched. The CDR3 has 15 residues. In DNA form, the CDR3 reads TGCAGTGCCCCCTCGGCTAGCGGGAGATCAGGCGAGCAGTACTTC. Residues: CSAPSASGRSGEQYF.

The chain is built from TRBV24-1 and TRBJ2-6, with TRBD1 identical over 9 bases. The CDR3 runs to 15 residues. V shed 12 bases and J 5 bases; nucleotides not matched to a gene: 10. Germline lookup yields CDR1 KGHDR and CDR2 SFDVKD. As DNA, the CDR3 is TGTGCCGCGGGGACAGGGTGGACCTGGGCCAACGTCCTGACTTTC. Its protein product is CAAGTGWTWANVLTF.

This clonotype was counted many times. This sequence joins TRBV6-2 or TRBV6-3 and TRBJ1-5; maybe TRBD1 (5 bases). The CDR3 consists of 15 residues. V shed 6 bases and J shed 5 bases, with 17 bases lying between them. From germline, CDR1 is MNHEY and CDR2 SVGEGT. The CDR3 loop is CASSRGRKKHQPQHF. CDR3 nucleotide sequence: TGTGCCAGCAGCCGGGGACGTAAGAAGCATCAGCCCCAGCATTTT.